The rows below give T cell receptor beta chains drawn from one sample of a study of early T cells in non-severe SARS-CoV-2 infection. TCRdb recomputed calls from the 5' RACE reads with MiXCR, one row per CDR3 protein. The data hold about 46,000 distinct CDR3 sequences, with 5.4% observed a single time. The specimen comprised whole blood, sampled at baseline. Source of these receptors: an adult who was a healthcare worker with PCR-confirmed SARS-CoV-2 infection or an uninfected control (not recorded which). The CDR3 runs from the conserved cysteine through the conserved F or W.

V,CDR3
TRBV28,CASREDRATKAFF
TRBV5-1,CASSLGVDSAGNSPLHF
TRBV6-1,CASRGTGRTNQPQHF
TRBV28,CASSSPGYEQYF
TRBV5-6,CASSLGASGSYEQYF
TRBV6-5,CASSYGGESQETQYF
TRBV20-1,CSARRATNYGYTF
TRBV12-3/TRBV12-4,CASSSVPSRGYYGYTF
TRBV30,CAWSWKETQYF
TRBV27,CASSLYSLGQPQHF
TRBV6-5,CASFPEGLNEQFF
TRBV27,CASSLIGGAETQYF
TRBV5-5,CASSAQQGLNTEAFF
TRBV20-1,CSAHPADSGRDYEQYF
TRBV11-2,CASSILHEQFF
TRBV6-4,CASSDSPGGTDTQYF
TRBV19,CASSMGRLAGAEQFF
TRBV7-8,CASSPRTSVSYEQYF
TRBV24-1,CATRIDRGDQPQHF
TRBV6-5,CASHARHGTEAFF
TRBV28,CASSRQLYEQYF